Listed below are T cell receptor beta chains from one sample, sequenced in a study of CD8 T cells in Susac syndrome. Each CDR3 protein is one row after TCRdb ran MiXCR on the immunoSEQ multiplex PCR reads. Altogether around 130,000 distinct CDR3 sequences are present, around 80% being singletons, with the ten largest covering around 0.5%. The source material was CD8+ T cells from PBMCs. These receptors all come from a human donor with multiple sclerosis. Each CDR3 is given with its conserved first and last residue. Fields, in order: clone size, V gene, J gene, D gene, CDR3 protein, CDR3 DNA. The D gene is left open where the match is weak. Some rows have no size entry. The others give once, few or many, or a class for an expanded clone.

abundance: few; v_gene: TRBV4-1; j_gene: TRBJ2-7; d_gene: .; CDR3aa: CASSQDQTGYYEQYF; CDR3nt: TGCGCCAGCAGCCAAGATCAGACAGGATACTACGAGCAGTACTTC
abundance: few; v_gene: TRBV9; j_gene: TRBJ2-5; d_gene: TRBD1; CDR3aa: CASSETGQGTQETQYF; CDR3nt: TGTGCCAGCAGCGAAACGGGACAGGGTACCCAAGAGACCCAGTACTTC
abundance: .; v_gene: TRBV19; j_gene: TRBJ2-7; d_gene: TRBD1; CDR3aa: CASSNWDSAFGEQYF; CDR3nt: TGTGCCAGTAGTAATTGGGACAGCGCCTTTGGGGAGCAGTACTTC
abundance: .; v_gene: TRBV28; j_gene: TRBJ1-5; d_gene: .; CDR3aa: CASSPSYQPQHF; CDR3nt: TGTGCCAGCAGTCCCAGCTATCAGCCCCAGCATTTT
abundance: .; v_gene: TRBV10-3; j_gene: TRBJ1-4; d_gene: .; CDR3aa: CAISDKQKGYEKLFF; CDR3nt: TGTGCCATCAGTGACAAACAGAAGGGGTATGAAAAACTGTTTTTT
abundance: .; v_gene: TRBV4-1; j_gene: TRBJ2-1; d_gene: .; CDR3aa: CASSQGGPGLNNEQFF; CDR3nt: TGCGCCAGCAGCCAAGGGGGGCCGGGACTCAACAATGAGCAGTTCTTC
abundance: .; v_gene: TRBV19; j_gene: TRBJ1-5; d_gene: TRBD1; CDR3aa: CASSIRDRAQPQHF; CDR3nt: TGTGCCAGTAGTATCCGGGACAGGGCTCAGCCCCAGCATTTT
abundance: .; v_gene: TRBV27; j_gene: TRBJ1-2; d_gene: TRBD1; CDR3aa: CASSLSATGAPLDYGYTF; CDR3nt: TGTGCCAGCAGTTTATCTGCGACAGGGGCTCCCTTGGACTATGGCTACACCTTC
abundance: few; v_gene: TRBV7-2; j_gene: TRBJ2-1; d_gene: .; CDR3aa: CASSLVPGQGGNEQFF; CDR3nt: TGTGCCAGCAGCTTAGTACCGGGACAAGGGGGCAATGAGCAGTTCTTC
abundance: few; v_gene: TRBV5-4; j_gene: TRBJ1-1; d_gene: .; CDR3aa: CASSLASQWTEAFF; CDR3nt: TGTGCCAGCAGCTTGGCCAGTCAGTGGACTGAAGCTTTCTTT
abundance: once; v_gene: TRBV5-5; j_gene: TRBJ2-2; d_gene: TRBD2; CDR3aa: CASSLLAANTGELFF; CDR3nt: TGTGCCAGCAGCTTGCTAGCGGCAAACACCGGGGAGCTGTTTTTT
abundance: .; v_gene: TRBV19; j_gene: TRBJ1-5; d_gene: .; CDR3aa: CASSIWGTSNQPQFF; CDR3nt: TGTGCCAGTAGTATTTGGGGTACGAGCAATCAGCCCCAGTTTTTT
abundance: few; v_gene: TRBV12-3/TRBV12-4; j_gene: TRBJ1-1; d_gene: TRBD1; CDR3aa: CASSPGQGMNTEAFF; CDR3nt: TGTGCCAGCAGTCCCGGACAGGGAATGAACACTGAAGCTTTCTTT
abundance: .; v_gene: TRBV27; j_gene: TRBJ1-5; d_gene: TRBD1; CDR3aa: CASRLTGVGQPQHF; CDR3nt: TGTGCCAGCAGACTTACAGGGGTAGGGCAGCCCCAGCATTTT
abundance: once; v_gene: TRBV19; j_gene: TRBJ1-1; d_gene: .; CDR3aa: CASKIQGNTEAFF; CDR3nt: TGTGCCAGTAAGATACAGGGTAACACTGAAGCTTTCTTT
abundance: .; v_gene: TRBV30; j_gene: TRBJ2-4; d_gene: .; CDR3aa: CAWSLWEVKNIQYF; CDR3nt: TGTGCCTGGAGTTTGTGGGAGGTCAAAAACATTCAGTACTTC
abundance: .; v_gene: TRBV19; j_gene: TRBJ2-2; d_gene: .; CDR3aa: CASPTPKNANTGELFF; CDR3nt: TGTGCCAGTCCCACGCCCAAGAACGCGAACACCGGGGAGCTGTTTTTT
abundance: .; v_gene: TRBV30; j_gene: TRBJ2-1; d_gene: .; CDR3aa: CAWSPGAGEQFF; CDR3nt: TGTGCCTGGAGCCCAGGGGCGGGTGAGCAGTTCTTC
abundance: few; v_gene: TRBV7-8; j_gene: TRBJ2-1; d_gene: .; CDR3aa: CASSPGGGVDEQFF; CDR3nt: TGTGCCAGCAGCCCCGGCGGAGGGGTGGATGAGCAGTTCTTC
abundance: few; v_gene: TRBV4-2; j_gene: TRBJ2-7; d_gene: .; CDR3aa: CASSQDRGTYEQYF; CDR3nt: TGTGCCAGCAGCCAAGACAGGGGCACCTACGAGCAGTACTTC
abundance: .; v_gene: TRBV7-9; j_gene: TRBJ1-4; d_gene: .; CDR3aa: CASSFASGAPEGLFF; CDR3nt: TGTGCCAGCAGCTTTGCTTCGGGGGCCCCTGAAGGACTGTTTTTT
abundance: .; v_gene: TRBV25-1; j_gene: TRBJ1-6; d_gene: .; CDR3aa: CASSEAASSYNSPLHF; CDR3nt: TGTGCCAGCAGTGAGGCTGCGAGCTCCTATAATTCACCCCTCCACTTT
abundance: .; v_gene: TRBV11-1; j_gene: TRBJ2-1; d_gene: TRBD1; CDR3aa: CASGPLTGALGSYNEQFF; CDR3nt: TGTGCCAGCGGGCCGTTAACAGGGGCCCTTGGCTCCTACAATGAGCAGTTCTTC
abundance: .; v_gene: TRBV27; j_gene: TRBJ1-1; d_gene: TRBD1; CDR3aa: CASSGPGQGAKGTEAFF; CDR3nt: TGTGCCAGCAGTGGCCCGGGACAGGGGGCGAAGGGGACTGAAGCTTTCTTT
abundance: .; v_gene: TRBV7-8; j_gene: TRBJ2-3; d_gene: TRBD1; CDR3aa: CASSSRPRTGGPDTQYF; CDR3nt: TGTGCCAGCAGCTCACGCCCCAGGACAGGGGGCCCAGATACGCAGTATTTT
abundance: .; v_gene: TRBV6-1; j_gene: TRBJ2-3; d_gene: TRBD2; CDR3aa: CASSDGERESGDTQYF; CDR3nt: TGTGCCAGCAGTGATGGCGAGCGGGAGAGTGGGGATACGCAGTATTTT
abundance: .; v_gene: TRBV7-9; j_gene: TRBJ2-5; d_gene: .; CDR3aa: CASSSNGDQETQYF; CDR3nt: TGTGCCAGCAGCTCAAATGGGGACCAAGAGACCCAGTACTTC
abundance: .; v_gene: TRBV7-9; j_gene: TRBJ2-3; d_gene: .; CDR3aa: CASNPRGAPSTDTQYF; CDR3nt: TGTGCCAGCAACCCGAGGGGAGCGCCGAGCACAGATACGCAGTATTTT
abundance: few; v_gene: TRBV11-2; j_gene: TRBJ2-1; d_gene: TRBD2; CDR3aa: CASSRQAGDNEQFF; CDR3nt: TGTGCCAGCAGCCGCCAGGCGGGAGACAATGAGCAGTTCTTC
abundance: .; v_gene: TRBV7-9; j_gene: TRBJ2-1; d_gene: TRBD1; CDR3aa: CASSPDRGSYNEQFF; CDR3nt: TGTGCCAGCAGTCCTGACAGGGGCTCCTACAATGAGCAGTTCTTC
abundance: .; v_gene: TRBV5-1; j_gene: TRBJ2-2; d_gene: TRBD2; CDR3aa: CASSLGLAGTANTGELFF; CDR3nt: TGCGCCAGCAGCTTGGGACTAGCGGGGACCGCGAACACCGGGGAGCTGTTTTTT
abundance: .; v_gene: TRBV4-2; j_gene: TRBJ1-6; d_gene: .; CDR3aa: CASSQREGTANSPLHF; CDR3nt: TGTGCCAGCAGCCAAAGGGAGGGAACGGCGAATTCACCCCTCCACTTT
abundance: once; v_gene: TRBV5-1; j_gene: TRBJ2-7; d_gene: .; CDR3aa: CASSLSGPPYEQYF; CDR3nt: TGCGCCAGCAGCTTATCCGGGCCCCCCTACGAGCAGTACTTC
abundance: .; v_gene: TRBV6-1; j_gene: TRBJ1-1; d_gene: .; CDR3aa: CASIVHGTEAFF; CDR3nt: TGTGCCAGCATCGTACACGGTACTGAAGCTTTCTTT
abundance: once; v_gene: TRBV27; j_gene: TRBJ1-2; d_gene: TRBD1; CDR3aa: CASSFVFGTGEGRSTF; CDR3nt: TGTGCCAGCAGTTTTGTCTTCGGGACAGGGGAAGGGAGGAGCACCTTC
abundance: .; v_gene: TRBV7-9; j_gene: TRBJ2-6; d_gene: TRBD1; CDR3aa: CASSSSGTGGFSGANVLTF; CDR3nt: TGTGCCAGCAGCTCTTCCGGGACAGGGGGTTTCTCTGGGGCCAACGTCCTGACTTTC
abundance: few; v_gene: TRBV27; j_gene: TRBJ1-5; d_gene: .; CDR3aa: CASSLAGYGNQPQHF; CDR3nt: TGTGCCAGCAGTTTGGCGGGGTACGGCAATCAGCCCCAGCATTTT
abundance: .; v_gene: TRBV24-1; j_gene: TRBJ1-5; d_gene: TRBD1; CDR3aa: CATSDGRGTGPYNQPQHF; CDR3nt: TGTGCCACCAGTGATGGGCGGGGGACAGGGCCATACAATCAGCCCCAGCATTTT
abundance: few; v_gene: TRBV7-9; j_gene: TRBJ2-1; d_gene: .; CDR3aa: CASSYRGSSYNEQFF; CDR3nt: TGTGCCAGCAGCTACCGGGGATCTTCCTACAATGAGCAGTTCTTC